The clone carrying this TCR beta chain was detected a few times. Its antigen is not identified. Thyroid surgery took place with no prior treatment in any patient. These data come from a study of metastatic and nonmetastatic thyroid tumors. About the study: The comparison covered peripheral blood and tumor or nodule tissue in malignant and benign thyroid patients.

Trimming took 7 bases from V and 4 from J; bases not matched to a gene: 5. The CDR3 extends over 14 amino acids. Germline assignment: CDR1 MNHEY and CDR2 SVGEGT. TCRdb re-processed the PCR reads through MiXCR. The table includes 50,000 to 65,000 clones, just over 4% detected once. Findings of the study overall: Reported TCR beta diversity, measured in blood and tumor, was significantly higher for malignant thyroid tumors than for benign nodules.

The material sequenced was blood. The chain joins TRBV6-2 or TRBV6-3 to TRBJ2-1; 9 bases are shared with TRBD1. This TCR was recovered from a female donor with papillary thyroid cancer or a benign thyroid nodule (not recorded which). Some clones in this sample may be carry-over from other donors' samples. CDR3 sequence: CASKRDRDYNEQFF. CDR3 DNA: TGTGCCAGCAAACGGGACAGGGATTACAATGAGCAGTTCTTC.